This is a list of T cell receptor beta chains from one sample in a study of breast tumors, draining lymph nodes, adjacent tissues. MiXCR was run by TCRdb on the multiplex PCR reads, yielding one entry per CDR3 protein. Among some 130,000 distinct CDR3 sequences listed, 21% were seen once. Material for sequencing was axillary lymph node tissue. Receptor source: a female donor with breast cancer. Some clones in this sample may be carry-over from other donors' samples. CDR3s include the opening cysteine and the closing phenylalanine or tryptophan. Each record gives: clone size, D gene, V gene, J gene, CDR3 DNA, CDR3 protein. A D gene is named only where the DNA matches it firmly. Expanded clones are given a class, and other clones once, few, many or no size at all.

size: many
D: TRBD1
V: TRBV10-2
J: TRBJ1-4
DNA: TGCGCCAGCAGCCTAAACAGGGGTGGAGGCGAAAAACTGTTTTTT
CDR3: CASSLNRGGGEKLFF

size: many
D: TRBD2
V: TRBV12-3/TRBV12-4
J: TRBJ2-1
DNA: TGTGCCAGCTTCTCGGGAGGGTATAACAATGAGCAGTTCTTC
CDR3: CASFSGGYNNEQFF

size: many
D: TRBD1
V: TRBV5-1
J: TRBJ1-2
DNA: TGCGCCAGCAGCTGGGACAGTGTCTATGGCTACACCTTC
CDR3: CASSWDSVYGYTF

size: many
D: TRBD2
V: TRBV7-9
J: TRBJ2-7
DNA: TGTGCCAGCAGCCCGACTAGCGGGGTACCCTACGAGCAGTACTTC
CDR3: CASSPTSGVPYEQYF

size: many
D: -
V: TRBV7-8
J: TRBJ2-5
DNA: TGTGCCAGCAGCTTAGGGCTCGGGGTGGGGGAGACCCAGTACTTC
CDR3: CASSLGLGVGETQYF

size: many
D: TRBD2
V: TRBV29-1
J: TRBJ2-2
DNA: TGCAGCGTTGGATGGTCTAGCGGACGGGCGAACACCGGGGAGCTGTTTTTT
CDR3: CSVGWSSGRANTGELFF

size: many
D: -
V: TRBV7-2
J: TRBJ1-4
DNA: TGTGCCAGCACCCGGGGGAGGGGCAGGCCTAATGAAAAACTGTTTTTT
CDR3: CASTRGRGRPNEKLFF

size: many
D: -
V: TRBV19
J: TRBJ2-3
DNA: TGTGCCAGTAGTATTCAGGGCCTCTACGGGCAGTATTTT
CDR3: CASSIQGLYGQYF

size: many
D: -
V: TRBV18
J: TRBJ1-4
DNA: TGTGCCAGCTCACCAACTCCCGCAGGAGTGGTAGAAAAACTGTTTTTT
CDR3: CASSPTPAGVVEKLFF

size: many
D: -
V: TRBV20-1
J: TRBJ2-7
DNA: TGCAGTGCTAACAGGGTTGGGTTAATAGAGCAGTACTTC
CDR3: CSANRVGLIEQYF

size: many
D: TRBD2
V: TRBV6-5
J: TRBJ2-7
DNA: TGTGCCAGCAGTTACTCGGGACTAGCGGGAACCTACGAGCAGTACTTC
CDR3: CASSYSGLAGTYEQYF

size: many
D: TRBD2
V: TRBV6-5
J: TRBJ2-1
DNA: TGTGCCAGCAGTTACTCGCGCGGGCCTAGCGGGAGGAATGAGCAGTTCTTC
CDR3: CASSYSRGPSGRNEQFF

size: many
D: -
V: TRBV20-1
J: TRBJ2-7
DNA: TGCAGTGCTAGAGATGGGGGACCGCCGGGAAGTGAGCAGTACTTC
CDR3: CSARDGGPPGSEQYF

size: few
D: TRBD1
V: TRBV28
J: TRBJ2-1
DNA: TGTGCCAGCAGTTCGACAGGGTACCCGGTCGCTGGCAGTTACAATGAGCAGTTCTTC
CDR3: CASSSTGYPVAGSYNEQFF

size: many
D: -
V: TRBV30
J: TRBJ1-3
DNA: TGTGCCTGGAGTGTACATACCGGTCGGGGAGGAAACACCATATATTTT
CDR3: CAWSVHTGRGGNTIYF

size: few
D: TRBD2
V: TRBV6-1
J: TRBJ2-1
DNA: TGTGCCAGCAGTGAATCGCTCCAATTATCAGCGGGAGGATCCTACAATGAGCAGTTCTTC
CDR3: CASSESLQLSAGGSYNEQFF

size: many
D: TRBD2
V: TRBV4-1
J: TRBJ2-3
DNA: TGCGCCAGCAGCCTCGGACTAGCGGAAGATACGCAGTATTTT
CDR3: CASSLGLAEDTQYF

size: many
D: TRBD2
V: TRBV11-2
J: TRBJ2-7
DNA: TGTGCCAGCAGCGGACTAGCGGGAGACGAGCAGTACTTC
CDR3: CASSGLAGDEQYF

size: few
D: -
V: TRBV4-1
J: TRBJ2-5
DNA: TGCGCCAGCAGCCAAGTTTCTAGCGCACAAGAGACCCAGTACTTC
CDR3: CASSQVSSAQETQYF

size: many
D: TRBD1
V: TRBV19
J: TRBJ2-3
DNA: TGTGCCAGTAGGGGACAGGAGCGTGGCACAGATACGCAGTATTTT
CDR3: CASRGQERGTDTQYF

size: many
D: TRBD1
V: TRBV30
J: TRBJ1-2
DNA: TGTGCCTGGAGCGAGGGGGCTGTTGGCTACACCTTC
CDR3: CAWSEGAVGYTF

size: many
D: TRBD2
V: TRBV7-9
J: TRBJ2-1
DNA: TGTGCCAGCAGCTTGGCTAGCGGGATAAGCTCCTACAATGAGCAGTTCTTC
CDR3: CASSLASGISSYNEQFF

size: -
D: TRBD1
V: TRBV28
J: TRBJ2-7
DNA: TGTGCCAGCAGTCGACTGGACAGGCAACCGTTCTTCTCCTACGAGCAGTACTTC
CDR3: CASSRLDRQPFFSYEQYF

size: many
D: -
V: TRBV5-1
J: TRBJ2-5
DNA: TGCGCCAGCAGCTCTTTCGGGGAAGAGACCCAGTACTTC
CDR3: CASSSFGEETQYF

size: many
D: -
V: TRBV20-1
J: TRBJ2-1
DNA: TGCAGTGCTCCATCTAGCGTCTATTACAATGAGCAGTTCTTC
CDR3: CSAPSSVYYNEQFF

size: many
D: TRBD2
V: TRBV20-1
J: TRBJ2-1
DNA: TGCAGTGCTAGGTCTGAAGCGGGAAGCTCCTACAATGAGCAGTTCTTC
CDR3: CSARSEAGSSYNEQFF

size: -
D: -
V: TRBV10-1
J: TRBJ1-1
DNA: TGCGCCAGCAGTGAAGATCAGGGACGAAACACTGAAGCTTTCTTT
CDR3: CASSEDQGRNTEAFF

size: many
D: TRBD1
V: TRBV24-1
J: TRBJ2-1
DNA: TGTGCCACCAGTCCCGGGACAGATGAGCAGTTCTTC
CDR3: CATSPGTDEQFF

size: many
D: -
V: TRBV12-3/TRBV12-4
J: TRBJ2-5
DNA: TGTGCCAGCAGTTTAGCCCGTCGACAAGAGACCCAGTACTTC
CDR3: CASSLARRQETQYF

size: -
D: -
V: TRBV10-3
J: TRBJ2-2
DNA: TGTGCCATCACGAGCGGACTTAGCTCAGGGGAGCTGTTTTTT
CDR3: CAITSGLSSGELFF

size: many
D: TRBD2
V: TRBV5-1
J: TRBJ2-1
DNA: TGCGCCAGCAGCTTGGAGTCGACTAGCGGGAGGAATGAGCAGTTCTTC
CDR3: CASSLESTSGRNEQFF

size: many
D: TRBD1
V: TRBV6-1
J: TRBJ1-4
DNA: TGTGCCACCAAGATGGACAGGGGAACCGCTGATGAAAAACTGTTTTTT
CDR3: CATKMDRGTADEKLFF

size: -
D: TRBD1
V: TRBV4-1
J: TRBJ1-1
DNA: TGCGCCAGCAGAGATCGGGACAGGAGATTGAACACTGAAGCTTTCTTT
CDR3: CASRDRDRRLNTEAFF

size: many
D: -
V: TRBV20-1
J: TRBJ2-1
DNA: TGCAGTGCTAGTAATTTCCAACGACTCCCTCTCAATGAGCAGTTCTTC
CDR3: CSASNFQRLPLNEQFF

size: many
D: -
V: TRBV9
J: TRBJ1-3
DNA: TGTGCCAGCAGCGTAGCGTCAGGCTCTGGAAACACCATATATTTT
CDR3: CASSVASGSGNTIYF

size: -
D: -
V: TRBV30
J: TRBJ2-2
DNA: TGTGCCTCGTCAGGGACGAGCACCGGGGAGCTGTTTTTT
CDR3: CASSGTSTGELFF

size: -
D: -
V: TRBV20-1
J: TRBJ1-1
DNA: TGCAGTGCTAGAGGGGCAAGGGGACTAAACACTGAAGCTTTCTTT
CDR3: CSARGARGLNTEAFF

size: many
D: -
V: TRBV2
J: TRBJ2-5
DNA: TGTGCCAGCACCCCGGGACCGAGAGGGGAGACCCAGTACTTC
CDR3: CASTPGPRGETQYF

size: many
D: TRBD1
V: TRBV18
J: TRBJ2-7
DNA: TGTGCCAGCTCACGAAGACAGGGGGCGACCGAGCAGTACTTC
CDR3: CASSRRQGATEQYF

size: many
D: TRBD1
V: TRBV4-1
J: TRBJ2-5
DNA: TGCGCCAGCAGCCAAGGACGCAGGGGGCAAAGCACGCAAGAGACCCAGTACTTC
CDR3: CASSQGRRGQSTQETQYF

size: many
D: TRBD1
V: TRBV24-1
J: TRBJ2-1
DNA: TGTGCCACCAGCTACCCCGGGACAGGATACAATGAGCAGTTCTTC
CDR3: CATSYPGTGYNEQFF

size: many
D: TRBD2
V: TRBV6-2/TRBV6-3
J: TRBJ2-3
DNA: TGTGCCAGCAGTGGGGGGGTAGCGGCTAGCACAGATACGCAGTATTTT
CDR3: CASSGGVAASTDTQYF